This T cell receptor (beta chain) appears in the sequencing data of a study of blood T cell repertoires in COVID-19. Measured with immunoSEQ multiplex PCR; TCRdb has only the in-frame clones, and not every one. The table has more than 85,000 clones, roughly 90% seen once; the top ten hold approximately 2%. The CDR3 runs 18 residues. V was clipped by 2 bases and J by 3 bases; unmatched bases: 9. The V gene's germline CDR1 is MGHRA and CDR2 YSYEKL. Material for sequencing was peripheral blood. This sequence joins TRBV4-1 and TRBJ2-4; 11 positions match TRBD1. This receptor was taken from a woman aged 45-65 years with COVID-19, enrolled during active disease. DNA for the CDR3: TGCGCCAGCAGCCAACCCTCCGGACAGGGGGCTGTCAAAAACATTCAGTACTTC. Encoded protein: CASSQPSGQGAVKNIQYF.